Following are 2 T cell receptor beta chains from one sample sequenced in a study of blood T cell repertoires in COVID-19. The table came from immunoSEQ multiplex PCR; TCRdb's copy has only in-frame clones and leaves some out. The sample includes about 290,000 clones, 75% to 90% of them seen just once. Sequencing was carried out using PBMCs or T cells enriched from blood (not recorded which). The receptor set was obtained from a woman aged 40 to 50 who had recovered from COVID-19.

The chain links TRBV6-6 to TRBJ2-1; 10 bases fit TRBD2. Germline CDR1 is MNHNY and CDR2 is SVGAGI (reference sequence). The CDR3 covers 16 residues. J gave up 8 bases and V 6 bases, and 13 bases lay outside the gene matches. The DNA of the CDR3 is TGTGCCAGCAGACCCGAGTCTAGCGGGAGTTCTCATGAGCAGTTCTTC. Amino acid sequence: CASRPESSGSSHEQFF.

This clone was seen only a few times. V gene TRBV21-1 combines with J gene TRBJ1-6. TRBV21-1 represents a pseudogene. This CDR3 spans 15 amino acids. The CDR3 region is CASSNGRSYNSPLHF. The CDR3 coding sequence is TGTGCCAGCAGCAATGGGAGGTCCTATAATTCACCCCTCCACTTT.